This TCR beta chain was sequenced during a study of CD8 T cells in Susac syndrome. The V end lost 5 bases, the J end lost 5 bases, and 13 bases lay between the germline ends. Germline V gene sequence: CDR1 MGHDK, CDR2 SYGVNS. The CDR3 is 13 amino acids. The RNA input was about 0.5 to 1 ug, and it was reverse transcribed with random hexamers. An immunoSEQ multiplex PCR generated amplified TCR beta CDR3 products spanning 54 Vbeta and 13 Jbeta. MiXCR, run by TCRdb on the immunoSEQ multiplex PCR reads, gives a single entry per CDR3 protein. The sample has some 250,000 distinct CDR3 sequences, about 95% seen once. CD8+ and CD4+ T cells circulating in blood were sequenced for TCR beta.

The sample consisted of CD4+ T cells from PBMCs. The chain is built from TRBV25-1 and TRBJ2-7; tentative D call: TRBD2 (6 bases). The receptor was derived from a human donor with Susac syndrome. The CDR3 DNA sequence: TGTGCCAGCAGTCCCCCTAGCGCGGACGAGCAGTACTTC. This translates into CASSPPSADEQYF.